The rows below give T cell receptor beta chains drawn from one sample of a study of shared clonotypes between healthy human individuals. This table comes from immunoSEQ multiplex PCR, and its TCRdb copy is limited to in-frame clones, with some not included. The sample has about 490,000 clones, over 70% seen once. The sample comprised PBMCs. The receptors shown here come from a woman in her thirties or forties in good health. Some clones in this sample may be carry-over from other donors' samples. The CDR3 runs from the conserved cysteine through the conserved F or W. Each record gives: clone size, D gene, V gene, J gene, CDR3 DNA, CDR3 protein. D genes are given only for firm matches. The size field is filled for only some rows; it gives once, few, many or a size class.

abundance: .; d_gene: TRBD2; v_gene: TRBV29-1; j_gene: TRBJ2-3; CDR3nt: TGCAGCACTGGTTTAGCGGGAGAGATCACAGATACGCAGTATTTT; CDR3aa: CSTGLAGEITDTQYF
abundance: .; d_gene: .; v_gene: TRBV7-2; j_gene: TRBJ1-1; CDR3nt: TGTGCCAGCAGTAGGGCGGGGGGTAACACTGAAGCTTTCTTT; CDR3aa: CASSRAGGNTEAFF
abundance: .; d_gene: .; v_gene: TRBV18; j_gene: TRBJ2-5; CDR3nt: TGTGCCAGCTCACCAAATCAGGGTGAGACCCAGTACTTC; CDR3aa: CASSPNQGETQYF
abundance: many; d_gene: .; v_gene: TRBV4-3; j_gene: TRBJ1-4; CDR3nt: TGCGCCAGCAGCCACGGGAGAGTGGGGTTAGGGGAAAAACTGTTTTTT; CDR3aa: CASSHGRVGLGEKLFF
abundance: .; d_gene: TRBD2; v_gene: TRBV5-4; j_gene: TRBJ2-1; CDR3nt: TGTGCCAGCAGCTTGGAGCCGGGAGGGCAGAATGAGCAGTTCTTC; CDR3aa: CASSLEPGGQNEQFF
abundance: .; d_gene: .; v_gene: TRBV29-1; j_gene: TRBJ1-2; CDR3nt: TGCAGCGTTGAAGATCGGCCGAGGTTCCATGGCTACACCTTC; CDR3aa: CSVEDRPRFHGYTF
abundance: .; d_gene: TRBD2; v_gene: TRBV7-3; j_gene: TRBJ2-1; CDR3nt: TGTGCCAGCAGCTTAGGGGAGGGCCCCTACAATGAGCAGTTCTTC; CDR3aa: CASSLGEGPYNEQFF
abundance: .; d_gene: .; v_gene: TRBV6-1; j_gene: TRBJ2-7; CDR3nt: TGTGCCAGCAGTGAAAGAAGGGACGAGCAGTACTTC; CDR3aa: CASSERRDEQYF
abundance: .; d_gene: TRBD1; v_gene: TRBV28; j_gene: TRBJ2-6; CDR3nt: TGTGCCAGCACCACCCAGGGGGACTCTGGGGCCAACGTCCTGACTTTC; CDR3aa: CASTTQGDSGANVLTF
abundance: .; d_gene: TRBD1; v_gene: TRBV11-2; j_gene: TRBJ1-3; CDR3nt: TGTGCCAGCAGCTTTTTGACAGGGTTTACTGGAAACACCATATATTTT; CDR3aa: CASSFLTGFTGNTIYF
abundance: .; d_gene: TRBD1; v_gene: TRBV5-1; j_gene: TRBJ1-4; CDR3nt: TGCGCCAGCAGCTTGGACGCCGGGACAGTCGAAAAACTGTTTTTT; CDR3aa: CASSLDAGTVEKLFF
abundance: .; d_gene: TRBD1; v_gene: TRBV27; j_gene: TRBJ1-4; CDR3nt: TGTGCCAGCAGTCGCACAGGGGATGTTAGAACTAATGAAAAACTGTTTTTT; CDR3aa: CASSRTGDVRTNEKLFF
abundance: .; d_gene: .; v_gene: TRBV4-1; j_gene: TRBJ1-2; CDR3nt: TGCGCCAGCAGCCAAGAAGCTAGAAGTTATGGCTACACCTTC; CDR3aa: CASSQEARSYGYTF
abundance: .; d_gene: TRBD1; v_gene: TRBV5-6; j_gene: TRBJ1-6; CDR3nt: TGTGCCAGCAGCGGCCGGGACAGGGAGTCACCCCTCCACTTT; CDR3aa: CASSGRDRESPLHF
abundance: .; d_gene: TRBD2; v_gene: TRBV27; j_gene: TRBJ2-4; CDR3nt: TGTGCCAGCAGTTTACGGGCGGGAGGGGTAGCCAAAAACATTCAGTACTTC; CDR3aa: CASSLRAGGVAKNIQYF
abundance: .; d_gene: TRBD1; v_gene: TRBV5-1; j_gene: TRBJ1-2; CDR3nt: TGCGCCGGCATACCTGACAGGGGGCTTGGGAACTATGGCTACACCTTC; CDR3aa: CAGIPDRGLGNYGYTF
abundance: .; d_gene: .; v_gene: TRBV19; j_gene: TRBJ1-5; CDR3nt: TGTGCCAGTAGTAGTTCTAGCAATCAGCCCCAGCATTTT; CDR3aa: CASSSSSNQPQHF
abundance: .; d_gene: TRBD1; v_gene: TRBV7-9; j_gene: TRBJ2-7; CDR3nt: TGTGCCAGCAGCCCCCCTGGGATCACAGGGGGCGAGCAGTACTTC; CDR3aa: CASSPPGITGGEQYF
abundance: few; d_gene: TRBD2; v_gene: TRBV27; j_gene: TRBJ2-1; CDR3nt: TGTGCCAGCAGCCTGGGAACTAGCGGGAGCAATGAGCAGTTCTTC; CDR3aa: CASSLGTSGSNEQFF
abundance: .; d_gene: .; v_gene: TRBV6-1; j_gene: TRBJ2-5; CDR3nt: TGTGCCAGCGGTAGCGGCCGAGAGACCCAGTACTTC; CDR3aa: CASGSGRETQYF
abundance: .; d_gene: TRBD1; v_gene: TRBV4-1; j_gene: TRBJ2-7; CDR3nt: TGCGCCAGCAGCCAAGGACAGGGGGCTGAATACGAGCAGTACTTC; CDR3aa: CASSQGQGAEYEQYF
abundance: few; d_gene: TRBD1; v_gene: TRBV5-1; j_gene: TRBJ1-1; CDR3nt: TGCGCCAGCAGTAAATACGGGACAGGGGGAGGTTTCGGTGAAGCTTTCTTT; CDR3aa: CASSKYGTGGGFGEAFF
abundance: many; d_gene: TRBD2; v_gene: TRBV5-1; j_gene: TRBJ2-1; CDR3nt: TGCGCCAGCAGCTTGGGACTAGCGGGACTCAATGAGCAGTTCTTC; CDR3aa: CASSLGLAGLNEQFF
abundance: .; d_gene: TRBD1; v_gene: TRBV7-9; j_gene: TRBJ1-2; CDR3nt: TGTGCCAGCACCCAAACGGGGACAGGGGGCTTCCAGAACTATGGCTACACCTTC; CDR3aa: CASTQTGTGGFQNYGYTF
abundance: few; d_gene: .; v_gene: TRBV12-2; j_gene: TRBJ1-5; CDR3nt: TGTGCAAGTCGCCACGGACTCGGACAAATCTTTACTAGCGCTCAGCCCCAGCATTTT; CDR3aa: CASRHGLGQIFTSAQPQHF
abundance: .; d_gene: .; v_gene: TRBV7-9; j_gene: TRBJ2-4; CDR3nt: TGTGCCAGCAGTTTGACCGGGACCCACCTAGCCAAAAACATTCAGTACTTC; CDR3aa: CASSLTGTHLAKNIQYF
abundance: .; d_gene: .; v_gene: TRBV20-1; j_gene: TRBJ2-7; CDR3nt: TGCAGTGCTAGGCGAACAGGTGCGCAGTACTTC; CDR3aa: CSARRTGAQYF
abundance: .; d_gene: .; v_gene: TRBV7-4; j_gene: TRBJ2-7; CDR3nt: TGTGCCAGCAGCCCGGGATTTACCTACGAGCAGTACTTC; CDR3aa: CASSPGFTYEQYF
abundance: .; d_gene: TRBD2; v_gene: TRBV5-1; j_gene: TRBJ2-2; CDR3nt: TGCGCCAGCAGCTCGTGGGCTAGCGGGATGAACACCGGGGAGCTGTTTTTT; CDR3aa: CASSSWASGMNTGELFF
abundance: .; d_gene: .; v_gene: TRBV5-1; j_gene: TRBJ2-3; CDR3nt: TGCGCCAGCATGATACAGCCCAACACAGATACGCAGTATTTT; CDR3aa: CASMIQPNTDTQYF
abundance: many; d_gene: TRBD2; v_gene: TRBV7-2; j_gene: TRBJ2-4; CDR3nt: TGTGCCAGCAGCTTAGCTAGCGGGGCGGACATTCAGTACTTC; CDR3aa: CASSLASGADIQYF
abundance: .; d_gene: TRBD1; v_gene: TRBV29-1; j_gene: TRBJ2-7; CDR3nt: TGCAGCGTTGCGGGTTGGGGACAGGGGATCCACGAGCAGTACTTC; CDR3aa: CSVAGWGQGIHEQYF
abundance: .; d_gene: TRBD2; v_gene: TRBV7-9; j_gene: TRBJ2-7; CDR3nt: TGTGCCAGCAGCCCCCCACCGGGACTAGCGGGCAGCTCCTACGAGCAGTACTTC; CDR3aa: CASSPPPGLAGSSYEQYF
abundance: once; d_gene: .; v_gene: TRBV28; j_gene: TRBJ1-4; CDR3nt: TGTGCCAGCAGTTCGACCCCTGAAATGAACAGCGGCCCGTGGAGGTTT; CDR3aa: CASSSTPEMNSGPWRF
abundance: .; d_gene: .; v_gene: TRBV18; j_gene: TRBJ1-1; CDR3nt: TGTGCCAGCTCGCGGGACCGTCGGGGCACTGAAGCTTTCTTT; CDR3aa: CASSRDRRGTEAFF
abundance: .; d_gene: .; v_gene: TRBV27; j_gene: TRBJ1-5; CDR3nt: TGTGCCAGCAGTCTTCCCCTCAGCGATCAGCCCCAGCATTTT; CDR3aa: CASSLPLSDQPQHF
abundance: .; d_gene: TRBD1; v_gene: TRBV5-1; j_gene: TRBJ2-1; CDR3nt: TGCGCCAGCAGCTTGCAGGGGGCAGCCTACAATGAGCAGTTCTTC; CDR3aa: CASSLQGAAYNEQFF
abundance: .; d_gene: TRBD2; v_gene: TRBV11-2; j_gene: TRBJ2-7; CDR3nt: TGTGCCAGCAGCTTAGTAGCGGGATACGAGCAGTACTTC; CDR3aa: CASSLVAGYEQYF
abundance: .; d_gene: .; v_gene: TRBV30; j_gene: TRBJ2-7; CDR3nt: TGTGCCTGGACCGAACGAAGCGCCCGCGGATCCTACGAGCAGTACTTC; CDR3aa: CAWTERSARGSYEQYF
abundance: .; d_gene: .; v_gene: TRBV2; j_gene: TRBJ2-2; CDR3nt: TGTGCCAGCAGCCCCGTTCTCACCGGGGAGCTGTTTTTT; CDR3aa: CASSPVLTGELFF
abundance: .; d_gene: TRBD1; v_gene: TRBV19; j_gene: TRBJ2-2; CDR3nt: TGTGCCAGCCAGCCGGGACAGGGGGCTTTCGGGGAGCTGTTTTTT; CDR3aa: CASQPGQGAFGELFF
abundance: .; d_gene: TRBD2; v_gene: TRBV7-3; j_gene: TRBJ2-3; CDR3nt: TGTGCCAGTCGGACTAGCGGTTACAGCACAGATACGCAGTATTTT; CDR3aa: CASRTSGYSTDTQYF
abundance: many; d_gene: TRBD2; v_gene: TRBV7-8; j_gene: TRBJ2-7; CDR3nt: TGTGCCAGCAGCCTATCCAGACTAGCGGCTACCTCCTACGAGCAGTACTTC; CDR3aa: CASSLSRLAATSYEQYF
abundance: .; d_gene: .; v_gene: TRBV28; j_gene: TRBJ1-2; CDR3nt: TGTGCCAGCAGTTTATTTCAGGGCCCCGACTATGGCTACACCTTC; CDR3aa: CASSLFQGPDYGYTF
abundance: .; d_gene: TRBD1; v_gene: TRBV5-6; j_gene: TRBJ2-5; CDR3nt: TGTGCCAGCAGTACTGGGACAGGGGTGGTCCAAGAGACCCAGTACTTC; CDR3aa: CASSTGTGVVQETQYF
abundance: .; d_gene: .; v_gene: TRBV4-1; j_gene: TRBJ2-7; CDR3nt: TGCGCCAGCAGCCAACCTCTTCGGGACAAATCCTACGAGCAGTACTTC; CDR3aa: CASSQPLRDKSYEQYF
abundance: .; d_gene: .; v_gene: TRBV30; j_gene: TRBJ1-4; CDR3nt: TGTGCCTGGAGTGCCGCGGGTTACGAAAAACTGTTTTTT; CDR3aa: CAWSAAGYEKLFF
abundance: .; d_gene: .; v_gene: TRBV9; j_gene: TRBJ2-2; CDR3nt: TGTGCCAGCAGCGTATACCAAGGCGGGGAGCTGTTTTTT; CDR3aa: CASSVYQGGELFF
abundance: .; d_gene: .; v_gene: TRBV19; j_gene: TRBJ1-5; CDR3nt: TGTGCCAGTAGTATAGTATTAGCAAGCGGCCAGCCCCAGCATTTT; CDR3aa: CASSIVLASGQPQHF
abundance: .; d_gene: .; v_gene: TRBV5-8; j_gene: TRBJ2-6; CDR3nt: TGTGCCAGCAGTTGGTCCCGAACCGGGGCCAACGTCCTGACTTTC; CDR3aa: CASSWSRTGANVLTF
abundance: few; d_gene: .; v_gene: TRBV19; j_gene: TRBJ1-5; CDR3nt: TGTGCCAGTAGTACCCGACAGCTTAGGACGAATAATCAGCCCCAGCATTTT; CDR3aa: CASSTRQLRTNNQPQHF
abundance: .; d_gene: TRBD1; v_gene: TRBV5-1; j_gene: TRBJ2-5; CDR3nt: TGCGCCAGCAGCTCCTCGGGACAGGGCTGGGAGACCCAGTACTTC; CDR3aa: CASSSSGQGWETQYF
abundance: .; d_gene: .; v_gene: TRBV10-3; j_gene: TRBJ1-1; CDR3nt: TGTGCCACCAGACAGGACACTGAAGCTTTCTTT; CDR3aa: CATRQDTEAFF
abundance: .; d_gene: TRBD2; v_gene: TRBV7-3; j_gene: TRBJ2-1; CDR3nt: TGTGCCAGCAGCCTCGGGACTAGCGGGAGTAATGAGCAGTTCTTC; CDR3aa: CASSLGTSGSNEQFF
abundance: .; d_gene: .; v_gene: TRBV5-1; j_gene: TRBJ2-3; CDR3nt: TGCGCCAGCAGCTCCCGACTCCGGGCAGATACGCAGTATTTT; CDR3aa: CASSSRLRADTQYF